A selection of T cell receptor beta chains follows, all from one sample in a study of blood T cells in healthy people across ages. TCRdb independently ran MiXCR on the 5' RACE reads; one entry per CDR3 protein. The data show roughly 720,000 distinct CDR3 sequences, with around half seen just once and around 40% held by the top ten. Sequencing was carried out using blood. Source of these receptors: a man aged 80 or over in good health. CDR3s include the opening cysteine and the closing phenylalanine or tryptophan. D genes are given only for firm matches.

CATMEWRELIYEQYF | TRBV7-9 | TRBD2 | .
CASSGARAGYVQFEQFF | TRBV6-1 | . | TRBJ2-1
CSARYPTAGAGDSPLHF | TRBV20-1 | . | TRBJ1-6
CASSPSPRTQYF | TRBV6-5 | . | TRBJ2-3
CASSQDNSGFYNEQFF | TRBV4-2 | . | TRBJ2-1
CASSQARQGAKNEQFF | TRBV4-1 | TRBD1 | TRBJ2-1
CASSRGQGYGYTF | TRBV3-1 | TRBD1 | TRBJ1-2
CASRALTGGHEQFF | TRBV12-3/TRBV12-4 | TRBD1 | TRBJ2-1
CAVQGGDDGYTF | TRBV30 | . | TRBJ1-2
CASSQTSLQETQYF | TRBV16 | . | TRBJ2-5